The clone carrying this TCR beta chain was detected ten times or more. The antigen is unknown. The sample originates from a study of T-cell reconstitution after alpha-beta-depleted transplantation in children. Notes on the study in general: The origin of alpha-beta T cells about two months after transplant was reportedly several hundred expanded graft clones.

The TCRbeta library incorporated unique molecular identifiers. TCRdb reprocessed the PCR reads via MiXCR and lists one record per CDR3 protein. This sample has over 200,000 distinct CDR3 sequences, with around 7.7% found just once. Germline V gene data show CDR1 as MGHRA and CDR2 as YSYEKL. The CDR3 has 14 amino acids. V lost 4 bases to trimming and J lost 2 bases, with 10 bases between them. This chain uses TRBV4-1 with TRBJ2-3; perhaps TRBD1 as D (6 bases). Sample: PBMCs, mostly from graft donor cells, taken 360 days after TCRalphabeta/CD19-depleted stem cell transplant. The origin of this receptor is a male patient aged 2-15 years who had a stem cell transplant for acute myeloid leukemia, so the T cells may come from the graft donor. The CDR3 loop reads CASSPGQFTDTQYF. The DNA of the CDR3 is TGCGCCAGCAGCCCTGGACAGTTCACAGATACGCAGTATTTT.